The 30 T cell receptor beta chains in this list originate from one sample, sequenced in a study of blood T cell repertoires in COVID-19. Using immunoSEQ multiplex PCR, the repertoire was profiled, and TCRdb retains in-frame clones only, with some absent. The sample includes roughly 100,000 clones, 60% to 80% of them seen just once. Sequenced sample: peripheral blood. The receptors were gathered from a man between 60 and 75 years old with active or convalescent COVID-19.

This CDR3 is CASSQGYTSGPRRQVYEQYF. CDR3 DNA sequence: TGTGCCAGCAGCCAAGGATATACTAGCGGGCCAAGGCGGCAGGTCTACGAGCAGTACTTC. The V gene is TRBV3-1 (or the pseudogene TRBV3-2), the J gene TRBJ2-7, with TRBD2 identical over 9 bases. J gave up 3 bases and V 1 base, and 19 bases lay outside the gene matches. Germline V gene lookup returns CDR1 LGHDT and CDR2 YNNKEL (reference sequence). The CDR3 extends over 20 amino acids.

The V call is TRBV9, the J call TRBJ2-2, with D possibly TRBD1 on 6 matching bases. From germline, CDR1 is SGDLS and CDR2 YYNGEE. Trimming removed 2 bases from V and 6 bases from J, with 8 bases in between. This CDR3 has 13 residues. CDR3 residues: CASSVRGSGELFF. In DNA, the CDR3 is TGTGCCAGCAGCGTCAGGGGCTCCGGGGAGCTGTTTTTT.

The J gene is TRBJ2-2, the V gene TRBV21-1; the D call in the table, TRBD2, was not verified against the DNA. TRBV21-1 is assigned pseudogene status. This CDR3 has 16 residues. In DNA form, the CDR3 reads TGTGCCAGCATAGCGGGGGACAGGTCTGGTACCGGGGAGCTGTTTTTT. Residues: CASIAGDRSGTGELFF.

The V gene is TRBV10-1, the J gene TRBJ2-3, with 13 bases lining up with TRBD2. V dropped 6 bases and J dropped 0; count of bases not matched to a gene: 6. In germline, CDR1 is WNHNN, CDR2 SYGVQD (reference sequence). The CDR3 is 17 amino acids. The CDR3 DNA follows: TGCGCCAGCAGACTAGCGGGAGGGCCTCCTAGCACAGATACGCAGTATTTT. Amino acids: CASRLAGGPPSTDTQYF.

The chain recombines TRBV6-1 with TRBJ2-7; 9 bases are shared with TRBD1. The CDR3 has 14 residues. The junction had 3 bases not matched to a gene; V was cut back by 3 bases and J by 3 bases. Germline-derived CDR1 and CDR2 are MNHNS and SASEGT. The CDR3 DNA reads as TGTGCCAGCAGTGAGCCGGGACAGGGCTACGAGCAGTACGTC. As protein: CASSEPGQGYEQYV.

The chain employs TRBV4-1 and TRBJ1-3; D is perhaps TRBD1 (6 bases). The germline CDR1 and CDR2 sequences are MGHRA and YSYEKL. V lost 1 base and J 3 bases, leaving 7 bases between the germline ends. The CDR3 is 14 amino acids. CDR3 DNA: TGCGCCAGCAGCCAAGGAGGGGGTGGAAACACCATATATTTT. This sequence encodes CASSQGGGGNTIYF.

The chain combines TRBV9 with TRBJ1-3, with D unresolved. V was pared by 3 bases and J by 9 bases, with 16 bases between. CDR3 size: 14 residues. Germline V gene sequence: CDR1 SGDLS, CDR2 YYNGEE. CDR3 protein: CASSGSVVAGTIYF. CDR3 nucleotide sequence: TGTGCCAGCAGCGGCAGCGTCGTTGCGGGCACCATATATTTT. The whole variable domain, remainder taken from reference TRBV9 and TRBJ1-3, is DSGVTQTPKHLITATGQRVTLRCSPRSGDLSVYWYQQSLDQGLQFLIQYYNGEERAKGNILERFSAQQFPDLHSELNLSSLELGDSALYFCASSGSVVAGTIYFGEGSWLTVV.

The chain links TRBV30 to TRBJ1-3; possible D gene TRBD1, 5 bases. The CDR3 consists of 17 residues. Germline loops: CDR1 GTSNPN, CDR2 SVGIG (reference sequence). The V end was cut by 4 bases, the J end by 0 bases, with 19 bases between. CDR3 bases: TGTGCCTGGAAAGTTGGGGGGGTCCCCAGCTCTGGAAACACCATATATTTT. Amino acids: CAWKVGGVPSSGNTIYF.

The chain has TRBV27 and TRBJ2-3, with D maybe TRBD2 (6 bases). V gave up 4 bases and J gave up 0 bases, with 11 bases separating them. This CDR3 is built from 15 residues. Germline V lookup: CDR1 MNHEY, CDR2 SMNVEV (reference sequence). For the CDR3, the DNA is TGTGCCAGCAGTTGGGATAGCGGAAGCACAGATACGCAGTATTTT. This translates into CASSWDSGSTDTQYF.

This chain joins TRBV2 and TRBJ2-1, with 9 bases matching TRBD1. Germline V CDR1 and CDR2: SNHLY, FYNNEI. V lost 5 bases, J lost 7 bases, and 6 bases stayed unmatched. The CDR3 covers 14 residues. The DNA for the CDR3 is TGTGCCAGCAGTTCGGGACAGGGTGGGAATGAGCAGTTCTTC. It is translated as CASSSGQGGNEQFF.

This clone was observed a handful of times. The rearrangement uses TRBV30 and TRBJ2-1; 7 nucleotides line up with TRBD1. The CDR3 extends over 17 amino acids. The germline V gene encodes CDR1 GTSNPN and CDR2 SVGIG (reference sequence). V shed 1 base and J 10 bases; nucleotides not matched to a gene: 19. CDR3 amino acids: CAWSALGLGRSGGEQFF. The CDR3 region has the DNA TGTGCCTGGAGTGCCCTTGGGTTGGGACGTTCAGGGGGAGAGCAGTTCTTC.

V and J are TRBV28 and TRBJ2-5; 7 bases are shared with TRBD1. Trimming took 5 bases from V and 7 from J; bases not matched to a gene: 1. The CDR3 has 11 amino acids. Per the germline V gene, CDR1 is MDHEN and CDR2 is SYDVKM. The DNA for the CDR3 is TGTGCCAGCAGTAGACAGGGGACCCAGTACTTC. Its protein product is CASSRQGTQYF.

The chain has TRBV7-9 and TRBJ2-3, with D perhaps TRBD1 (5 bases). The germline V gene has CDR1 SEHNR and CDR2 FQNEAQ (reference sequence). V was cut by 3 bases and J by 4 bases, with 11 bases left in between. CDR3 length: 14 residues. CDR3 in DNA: TGTGCCAGCAGCTTTGGACAACGGGCAGATACGCAGTATTTT. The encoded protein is CASSFGQRADTQYF.

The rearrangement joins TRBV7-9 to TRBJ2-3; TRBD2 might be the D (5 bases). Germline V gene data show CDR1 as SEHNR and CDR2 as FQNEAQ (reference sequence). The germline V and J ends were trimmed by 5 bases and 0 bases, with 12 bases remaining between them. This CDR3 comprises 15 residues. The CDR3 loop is CASSPRTPSTDTQYF. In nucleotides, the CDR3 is TGTGCCAGCAGCCCCCGGACTCCTAGCACAGATACGCAGTATTTT.

The CDR3 DNA reads as TGTGCCAGCAGCCCAAACGAGAATAACTATGGCTACACCTTC. Amino acids: CASSPNENNYGYTF. V is TRBV27 and J is TRBJ1-2; D is uncertain. The CDR3 is 14 residues long. V shed 6 bases and J shed 1 base, with 12 bases lying between them. Germline CDR1 is MNHEY and CDR2 is SMNVEV (reference sequence).

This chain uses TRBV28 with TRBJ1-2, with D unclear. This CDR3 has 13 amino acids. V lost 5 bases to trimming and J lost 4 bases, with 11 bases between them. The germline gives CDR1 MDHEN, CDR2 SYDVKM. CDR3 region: CASSLGSSYGYTF. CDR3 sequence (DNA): TGTGCCAGCAGTCTAGGGAGTAGCTATGGCTACACCTTC.

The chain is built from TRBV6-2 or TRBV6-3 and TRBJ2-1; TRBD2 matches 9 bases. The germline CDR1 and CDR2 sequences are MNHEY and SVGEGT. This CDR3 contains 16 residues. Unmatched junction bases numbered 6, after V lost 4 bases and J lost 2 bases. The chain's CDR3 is CASSWLAGSTYNEQFF. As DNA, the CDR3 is TGTGCCAGCAGTTGGCTAGCGGGGTCTACCTACAATGAGCAGTTCTTC.

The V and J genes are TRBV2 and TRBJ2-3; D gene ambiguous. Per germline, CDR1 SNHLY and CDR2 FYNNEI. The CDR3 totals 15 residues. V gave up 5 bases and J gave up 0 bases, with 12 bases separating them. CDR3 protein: CASSLNLGSTDTQYF. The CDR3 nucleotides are TGTGCCAGCAGTCTGAATCTCGGGAGCACAGATACGCAGTATTTT.

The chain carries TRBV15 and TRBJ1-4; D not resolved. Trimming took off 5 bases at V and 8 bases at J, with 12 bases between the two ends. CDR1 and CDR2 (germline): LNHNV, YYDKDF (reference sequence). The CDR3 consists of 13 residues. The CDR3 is CATSPPTGEKLFF. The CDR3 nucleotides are TGTGCCACCAGCCCGCCGACGGGGGAAAAACTGTTTTTT.

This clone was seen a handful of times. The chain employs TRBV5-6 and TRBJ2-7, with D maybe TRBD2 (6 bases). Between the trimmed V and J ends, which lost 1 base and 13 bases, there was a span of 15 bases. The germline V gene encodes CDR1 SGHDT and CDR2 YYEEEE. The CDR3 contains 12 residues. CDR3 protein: CASSLMEGTSYF. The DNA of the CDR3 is TGTGCCAGCAGCTTGATGGAGGGCACGAGTTACTTC.

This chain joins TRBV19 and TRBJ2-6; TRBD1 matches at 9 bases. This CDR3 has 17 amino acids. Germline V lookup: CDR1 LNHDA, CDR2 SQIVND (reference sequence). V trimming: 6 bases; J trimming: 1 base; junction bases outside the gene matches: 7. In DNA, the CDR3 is TGTGCCAGTAGGGGGACAGGGAGGGCATCTGGGGCCAACGTCCTGACTTTC. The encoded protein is CASRGTGRASGANVLTF. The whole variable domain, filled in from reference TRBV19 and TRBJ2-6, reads DGGITQSPKYLFRKEGQNVTLSCEQNLNHDAMYWYRQDPGQGLRLIYYSQIVNDFQKGDIAEGYSVSREKKESFPLTVTSAQKNPTAFYLCASRGTGRASGANVLTFGAGSRLTVL.

The CDR3 DNA follows: TGTGCCAGCAGTTTGGGGCAGTCAGGGACCCAGTACTTC. Protein sequence: CASSLGQSGTQYF. The rearrangement links TRBV27 to TRBJ2-5, with D possibly being TRBD1 (5 bases). This CDR3 contains 13 residues. The V end lost 3 bases, the J end lost 7 bases, and 12 bases lay between the germline ends. CDR1 is MNHEY and CDR2 is SMNVEV in the germline V gene (reference sequence).

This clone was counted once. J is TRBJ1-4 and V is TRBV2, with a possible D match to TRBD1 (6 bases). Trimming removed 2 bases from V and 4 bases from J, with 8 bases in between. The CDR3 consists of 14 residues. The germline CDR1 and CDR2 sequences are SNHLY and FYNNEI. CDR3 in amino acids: CASSENRDNEKLFF. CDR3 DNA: TGTGCCAGCAGTGAAAACAGGGATAATGAAAAACTGTTTTTT. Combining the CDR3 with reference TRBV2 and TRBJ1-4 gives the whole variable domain EPEVTQTPSHQVTQMGQEVILRCVPISNHLYFYWYRQILGQKVEFLVSFYNNEISEKSEIFDDQFSVERPDGSNFTLKIRSTKLEDSAMYFCASSENRDNEKLFFGSGTQLSVL.

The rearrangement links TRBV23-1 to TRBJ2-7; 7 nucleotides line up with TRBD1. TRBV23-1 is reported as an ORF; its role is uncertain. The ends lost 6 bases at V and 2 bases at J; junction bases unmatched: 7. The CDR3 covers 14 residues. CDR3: CASRKGARAYEQYV. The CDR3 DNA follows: TGCGCCAGCAGGAAGGGGGCGAGGGCCTACGAGCAGTACGTC.

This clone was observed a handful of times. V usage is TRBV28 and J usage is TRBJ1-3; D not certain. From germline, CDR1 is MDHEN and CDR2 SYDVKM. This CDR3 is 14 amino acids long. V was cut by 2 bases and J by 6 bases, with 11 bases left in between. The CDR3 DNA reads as TGTGCCAGCAGTTTACTCGGACGGGAAAACACCATATATTTT. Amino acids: CASSLLGRENTIYF.

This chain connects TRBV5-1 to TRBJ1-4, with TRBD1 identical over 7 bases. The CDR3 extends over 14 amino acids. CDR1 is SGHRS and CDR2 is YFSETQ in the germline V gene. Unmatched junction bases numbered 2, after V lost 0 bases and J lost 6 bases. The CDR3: CASSLATGDEKLFF. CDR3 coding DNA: TGCGCCAGCAGCTTGGCCACAGGGGATGAAAAACTGTTTTTT.

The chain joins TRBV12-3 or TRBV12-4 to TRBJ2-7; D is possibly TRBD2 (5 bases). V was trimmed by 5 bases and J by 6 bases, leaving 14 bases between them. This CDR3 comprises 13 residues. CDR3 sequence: CASSTDPGTEQYF. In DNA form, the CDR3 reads TGTGCCAGCAGTACTGACCCGGGAACCGAGCAGTACTTC.

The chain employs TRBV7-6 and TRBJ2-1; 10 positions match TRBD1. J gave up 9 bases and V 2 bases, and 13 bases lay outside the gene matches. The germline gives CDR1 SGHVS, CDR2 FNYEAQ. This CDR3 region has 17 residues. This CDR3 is CASSLQTGGLPTGEQFF. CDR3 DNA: TGTGCCAGCAGCTTACAGACAGGGGGCCTTCCCACGGGTGAGCAGTTCTTC.

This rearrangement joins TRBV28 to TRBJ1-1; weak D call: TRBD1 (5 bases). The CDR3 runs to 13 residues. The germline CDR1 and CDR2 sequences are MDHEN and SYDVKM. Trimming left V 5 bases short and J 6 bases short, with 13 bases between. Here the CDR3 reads CASSAGPDAEAFF. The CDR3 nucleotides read TGTGCCAGCAGTGCGGGGCCCGACGCTGAAGCTTTCTTT.

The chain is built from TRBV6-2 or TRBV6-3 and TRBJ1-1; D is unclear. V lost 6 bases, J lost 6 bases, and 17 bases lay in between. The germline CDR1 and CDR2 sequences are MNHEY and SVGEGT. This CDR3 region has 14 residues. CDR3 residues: CASSRSLTSAEAFF. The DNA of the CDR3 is TGTGCCAGCAGCCGAAGCCTGACTTCCGCTGAAGCTTTCTTT.